The clone carrying this T cell receptor (beta chain) was seen a few times. V lost 8 bases to trimming and J lost 6 bases, with 16 bases between them. The CDR3 runs 13 residues. Germline V gene lookup returns CDR1 MDHEN and CDR2 SYDVKM. The table came from immunoSEQ multiplex PCR; TCRdb's copy has only in-frame clones and leaves some out. In the table there are approximately 140,000 clones, 85% to 90% of which are singletons. This specimen belongs to a study of blood T cell repertoires in COVID-19. The rearrangement uses TRBV28 and TRBJ1-2; possible D gene TRBD1, 5 bases. The source is a woman aged 55-69 years with acute or convalescent COVID-19. Material for sequencing was peripheral blood. Here the CDR3 DNA reads TGTGCCAGCCATCCTTGGACAAGAGATGGCTACACCTTC. It codes for CASHPWTRDGYTF.